This is a list of T cell receptor beta chains from one sample in a study of Ad26.COV2.S vaccination and SARS-CoV-2 variants. Sequencing used immunoSEQ multiplex PCR; TCRdb keeps in-frame clones, though not all of them. The sample consists of about 400,000 clones, 83% of them appearing once. The input for sequencing was peripheral blood, taken in a trial of Ad26.COV2.S vaccine versus placebo. The receptor set was obtained from a person between 18 and 65 years old who received the Ad26.COV2.S COVID-19 vaccine or a placebo. Both conserved end residues are part of each CDR3. A D gene is named only where the DNA matches it firmly. Size is stated for part of the rows, as once, few or many counts, or as a class when the clone is expanded.

j_call d_call clone_size v_call cdr3_nt cdr3_aa
TRBJ2-1 TRBD2 NA TRBV7-9 TGTGCCAGCAGCCCAGGTGGAGGAGGGACTAACACCAATGAGCAGTTCTTC CASSPGGGGTNTNEQFF
TRBJ2-1 TRBD2 NA TRBV24-1 TGTGCCACCAGTCCCAGCGGGACCTACAATGAGCAGTTCTTC CATSPSGTYNEQFF
TRBJ1-1 TRBD1 NA TRBV2 TGTGCCAGCAGCGACAGGGGGCCGCTGGCTTTCTTT CASSDRGPLAFF
TRBJ1-2 NA NA TRBV5-1 TGCGCCAGCAGTTCCTCCGGGGCAGGCTATGGCTACACCTTC CASSSSGAGYGYTF
TRBJ2-1 TRBD1 NA TRBV2 TGTGCCAGCCGGACAGGGGTGCTGAATGAGCAGTTCTTC CASRTGVLNEQFF
TRBJ2-7 TRBD2 NA TRBV5-1 TGCGCCAGCAGCATCTCAGCGGGGGGGCTTTTCGAGCAGTACTTC CASSISAGGLFEQYF
TRBJ2-4 NA NA TRBV5-1 TGCGCCAGCAGCTTGGTACCACAACAGGGCCGGGCCAAAAACATTCAGTACTTC CASSLVPQQGRAKNIQYF
TRBJ2-2 TRBD2 few TRBV5-1 TGCGCCAGCAGCATAAACCCGGGACTAGTCGGCACCGGGGAGCTGTTTTTT CASSINPGLVGTGELFF
TRBJ2-2 NA NA TRBV15 TGTGCCACCAGCAGAGAAGCTTCTGGTGTTTCCGGGGAGCTGTTTTTT CATSREASGVSGELFF
TRBJ1-1 NA once TRBV5-1 TGCGCCAGCAGCGAGCAGACAGCAACAAACACTGAAGCTTTCTTT CASSEQTATNTEAFF
TRBJ1-6 TRBD1 NA TRBV27 TGTGCCAGCAGTTTCTCGGACAGGGGAGCCAATTCACCCCTCCACTTT CASSFSDRGANSPLHF
TRBJ1-4 TRBD1 NA TRBV5-4 TGTGCCAGCAGCCACAGGGGACAGTATGAAAAACTGTTTTTT CASSHRGQYEKLFF
TRBJ2-7 NA NA TRBV9 TGTGCCAGCAGCCCCCGGGACCCCGGGCCCTACGAGCAGTACTTC CASSPRDPGPYEQYF
TRBJ1-2 NA NA TRBV5-1 TGCGCCAGCAGCTTGGTGGCGGGGGCCAATGGCTACACCTTC CASSLVAGANGYTF
TRBJ2-7 NA NA TRBV21-1 TGTGCCAGCAGCACCCGGGACAGGGTTTACGAGCAGTACTTC CASSTRDRVYEQYF
TRBJ1-5 NA few TRBV5-8 TGTGCCAGCAGCCCAGCGTCTTCCAGCAATCAGCCCCAGCATTTT CASSPASSSNQPQHF
TRBJ2-7 TRBD1 NA TRBV20-1 TGCAGTGCGAGTCTGACAGGGCGGCCCTACGAGCAGTACTTC CSASLTGRPYEQYF
TRBJ2-7 NA NA TRBV5-1 TGCGCCAGCAGCGCGGTAGCTTCGGGCGAGCAGTACTTC CASSAVASGEQYF
TRBJ2-5 NA NA TRBV2 TGTGCCAGCAGTGTTGTCAGAGAGACCCAGTACTTC CASSVVRETQYF
TRBJ1-1 NA NA TRBV6-5 TGTGCCACCCGACAGACCATGAACACTGAAGCTTTCTTT CATRQTMNTEAFF
TRBJ2-7 TRBD2 NA TRBV6-5 TGTGCCAGCAGTTACCAAGGGACTAGCGGGAGCTACGAGCAGTACTTC CASSYQGTSGSYEQYF
TRBJ2-2 NA NA TRBV6-4 TGTGCCAGCGCACCGACAGGGAACACCGGGGAGCTGTTTTTT CASAPTGNTGELFF
TRBJ2-1 NA NA TRBV5-6 TGTGCCAGCAGCTTGGCGTTAGGAGGGCGCAACGAGCAGTTCTTC CASSLALGGRNEQFF
TRBJ2-6 TRBD1 NA TRBV7-9 TGTGCCAGCAGCTTCAACAGGGGCTGGGGGGCCAACGTCCTGACTTTC CASSFNRGWGANVLTF
TRBJ1-1 NA NA TRBV9 TGTGCCAGCAGCGTAGAAGGACAGCAGAACACTGAAGCTTTCTTT CASSVEGQQNTEAFF
TRBJ2-3 NA NA TRBV28 TGTGCCAGCAGTCGTCACCGATCGGATACGCAGTATTTT CASSRHRSDTQYF
TRBJ2-3 NA NA TRBV6-5 TGTGCCAGCAGTTACGGGGCCGGCACAGATACGCAGTATTTT CASSYGAGTDTQYF
TRBJ1-4 NA once TRBV7-9 TGTGCCAGCAGCTTGGGAGGAGTTAACGAAAAACTGTTTTTT CASSLGGVNEKLFF
TRBJ2-2 NA NA TRBV29-1 TGCAGCGTTGGAGGGGAGGCCGGGGAGCTGTTTTTT CSVGGEAGELFF
TRBJ1-6 NA NA TRBV19 TGTGCCACCAGTCTAGGAATAAATTCACCCCTCCACTTT CATSLGINSPLHF
TRBJ2-5 NA NA TRBV5-4 TGTGCCAGCAGCTTGGCGGGGCAGAAAGAGACCCAGTACTTC CASSLAGQKETQYF
TRBJ2-5 NA NA TRBV5-1 TGCGCCAGCAGCCCGGGAACAGGGCTGGAGACCCAGTACTTC CASSPGTGLETQYF
TRBJ2-2 NA NA TRBV6-1 TGTGCCAGCTGTGCCCACACTCCAACATGGTCCGGGGAGCTGTTTTTT CASCAHTPTWSGELFF
TRBJ2-7 TRBD1 many TRBV27 TGTGCCAGCAGTCCCAGGACAGGCCAATGGAACGAGCAGTACTTC CASSPRTGQWNEQYF
TRBJ1-2 NA NA TRBV28 TGTGCCAGCAGTTTAGGCCAGGGCTATGGCTACACCTTC CASSLGQGYGYTF
TRBJ1-3 NA NA TRBV19 TGTGCCAGTCGATCCGGGACTGGTGGAAACACCATATATTTT CASRSGTGGNTIYF